The 8 T cell receptor beta chains presented below share a single source sample, sequenced in a study of technical replicates of blood from a few donors. TCRdb's copy holds only in-frame clones and misses some; the assay was immunoSEQ multiplex PCR. Of more than 75,000 clones in the sample, over 90% were seen once. Sequencing was done on a sample of T cells isolated from PBMCs. The receptors shown here come from a human donor in good health.

J is TRBJ2-3 and V is TRBV6-1; 7 bases align to TRBD1. CDR1 is MNHNS, CDR2 SASEGT, per germline. The ends lost 7 bases at V and 4 bases at J; junction bases unmatched: 11. This CDR3 region has 15 residues. CDR3 region: CASTNVDRTSDTQYF. Here the CDR3 DNA reads TGTGCCAGCACCAATGTGGACAGGACCTCAGATACGCAGTATTTT.

This clone is a singleton in its sample. Other DNA sequences from this sample encode an identical CDR3 as well. The gene calls are TRBV28 and TRBJ2-7, with D unresolved. The V end lost 4 bases, the J end lost 3 bases, and 4 bases lay between the germline ends. Germline V gene data show CDR1 as MDHEN and CDR2 as SYDVKM. The CDR3 consists of 11 residues. The CDR3 spells CASSSLYEQYF. As DNA, the CDR3 is TGTGCCAGCAGTTCTCTCTACGAGCAGTACTTC.

V and J are TRBV5-6 and TRBJ2-1; 13 bases fit TRBD2. The CDR3 covers 15 residues. Germline CDR1 SGHDT, CDR2 YYEEEE. V lost 3 bases to trimming and J lost 7 bases; unmatched junction nucleotides: 4. The CDR3 DNA is TGTGCCAGCAGCTGGACTAGCGGGAGTATAAATGAGCAGTTCTTC. It is translated as CASSWTSGSINEQFF.

This chain's CDR3 is CASSVEGIGTEAFF. The CDR3 region has the DNA TGTGCCAGCAGTGTAGAGGGTATTGGCACTGAAGCTTTCTTT. V and J are TRBV2 and TRBJ1-1; D gene uncertain. V was pared by 4 bases and J by 4 bases, with 13 bases between. This CDR3 has 14 residues. In germline, CDR1 is SNHLY, CDR2 FYNNEI.

This sequence joins TRBV19 and TRBJ2-2; 12 nucleotides match TRBD1. The CDR3 loop spans 17 amino acids. Germline loops: CDR1 LNHDA, CDR2 SQIVND (reference sequence). V was clipped by 6 bases and J by 5 bases; unmatched bases: 10. In DNA, the CDR3 is TGTGCCAGTAGGGGACAGGGGGCGCTTTCGTGGACCGGGGAGCTGTTTTTT. Translation gives CASRGQGALSWTGELFF.

V gene TRBV2 combines with J gene TRBJ2-5, with D possibly being TRBD2 (5 bases). The length of the CDR3 is 14 residues. V was trimmed by 3 bases and J by 4 bases, leaving 12 bases between them. Germline CDR1 and CDR2: SNHLY and FYNNEI. CDR3 sequence (DNA): TGTGCCAGCAGTGACTGGGGAGTGGGAGAGACCCAGTACTTC. Its protein is CASSDWGVGETQYF.

The chain recombines TRBV7-3 with TRBJ2-7; 7 positions match TRBD1. Per germline, CDR1 SGHTA and CDR2 FQGTGA. V shed 2 bases and J 3 bases; nucleotides not matched to a gene: 4. The CDR3 length is 14 residues. The CDR3 reads CASSLGGQYYEQYF. CDR3 in DNA: TGTGCCAGCAGCTTAGGGGGACAGTACTACGAGCAGTACTTC.

This rearrangement joins TRBV11-2 to TRBJ2-7, with 9 bases identical to TRBD1. The germline V gene encodes CDR1 SGHAT and CDR2 FQNNGV. This CDR3 region has 12 residues. J lost 5 bases, V lost 5 bases, and 1 base had no gene match. The CDR3 region has the DNA TGTGCCAGCAGCACAGGGGGCAACGAGCAGTACTTC. Translated: CASSTGGNEQYF.